The TCR beta chain under discussion was sequenced for a study of response to subunit inactivated influenza vaccine. This clonotype was seen a few times. The V and J ends lost 6 bases and 6 bases, in that order; junction bases with no gene match: 6. This CDR3 comprises 14 residues. TCRdb processed the RT-PCR reads anew with MiXCR; each CDR3 protein has one entry. The sample yields 500,000 to 550,000 distinct CDR3 sequences, 7.2% seen once. The sequenced sample was PBMCs from blood, obtained about 23 months after vaccination. The V gene is TRBV12-3 or TRBV12-4, the J gene TRBJ2-1, with TRBD1 identical over 9 bases. The TCR sequence derives from a man aged 50 to 69 who received an inactivated influenza vaccine. For the CDR3, the DNA is TGTGCCAGCAGAATCACAGGGGGCGGCAATGAGCAGTTCTTC. This gives the protein CASRITGGGNEQFF.